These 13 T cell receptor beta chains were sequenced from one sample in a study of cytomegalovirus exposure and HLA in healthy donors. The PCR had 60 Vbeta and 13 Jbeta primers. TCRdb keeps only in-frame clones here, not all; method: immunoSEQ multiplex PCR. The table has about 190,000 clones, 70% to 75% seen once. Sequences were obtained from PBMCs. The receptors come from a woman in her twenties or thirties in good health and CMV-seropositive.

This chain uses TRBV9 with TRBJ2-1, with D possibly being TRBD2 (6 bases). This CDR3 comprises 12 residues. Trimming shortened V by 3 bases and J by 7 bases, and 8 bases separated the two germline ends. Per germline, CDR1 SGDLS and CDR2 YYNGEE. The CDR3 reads CASSETRNEQFF. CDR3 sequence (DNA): TGTGCCAGCAGCGAGACTAGGAATGAGCAGTTCTTC.

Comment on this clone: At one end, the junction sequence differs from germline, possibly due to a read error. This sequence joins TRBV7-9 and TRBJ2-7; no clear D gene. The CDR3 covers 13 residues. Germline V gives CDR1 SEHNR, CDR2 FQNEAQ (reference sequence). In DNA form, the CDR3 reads TGTTCCAGCAGCCAACCCTTCAGCTACGAGCAGTACTTC. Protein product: CSSSQPFSYEQYF.

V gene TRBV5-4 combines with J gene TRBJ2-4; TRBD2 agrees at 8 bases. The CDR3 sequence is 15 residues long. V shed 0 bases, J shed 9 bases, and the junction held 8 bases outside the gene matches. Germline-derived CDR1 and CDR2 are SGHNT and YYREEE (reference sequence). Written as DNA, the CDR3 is TGTGCCAGCAGCTTGGACCCCAGCGGGAGTGCCATTCAGTACTTC. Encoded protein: CASSLDPSGSAIQYF.

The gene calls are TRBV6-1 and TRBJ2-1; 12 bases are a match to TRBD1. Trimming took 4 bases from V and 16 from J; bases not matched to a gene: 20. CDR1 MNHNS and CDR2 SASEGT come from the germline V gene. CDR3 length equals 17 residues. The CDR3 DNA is TGTGCCAGCAGTGGCATGGGACAGGGGGCGGCGGGAGCTGGCCCTTTCTTC. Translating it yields CASSGMGQGAAGAGPFF.

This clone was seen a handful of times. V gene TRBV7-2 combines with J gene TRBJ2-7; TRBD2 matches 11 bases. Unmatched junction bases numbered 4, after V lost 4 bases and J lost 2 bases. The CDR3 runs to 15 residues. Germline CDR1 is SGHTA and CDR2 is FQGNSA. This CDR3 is CASSSGLAVPYEQYF. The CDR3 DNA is TGTGCCAGCAGCTCGGGACTAGCGGTCCCCTACGAGCAGTACTTC.

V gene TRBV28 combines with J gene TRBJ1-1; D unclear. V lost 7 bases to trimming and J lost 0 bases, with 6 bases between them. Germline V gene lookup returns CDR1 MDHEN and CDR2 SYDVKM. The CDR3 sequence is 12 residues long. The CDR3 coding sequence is TGTGCCAGCAACACAGTGAACACTGAAGCTTTCTTT. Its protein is CASNTVNTEAFF. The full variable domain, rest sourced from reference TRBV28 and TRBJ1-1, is DVKVTQSSRYLVKRTGEKVFLECVQDMDHENMFWYRQDPGLGLRLIYFSYDVKMKEKGDIPEGYSVSREKKERFSLILESASTNQTSMYLCASNTVNTEAFFGQGTRLTVV.

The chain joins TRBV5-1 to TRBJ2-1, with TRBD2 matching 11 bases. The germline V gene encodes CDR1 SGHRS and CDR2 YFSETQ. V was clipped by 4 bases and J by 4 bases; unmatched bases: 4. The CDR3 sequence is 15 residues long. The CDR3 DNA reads TGCGCCAGCAGCGACGGGACTAGCGGTTACAATGAGCAGTTCTTC. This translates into CASSDGTSGYNEQFF.

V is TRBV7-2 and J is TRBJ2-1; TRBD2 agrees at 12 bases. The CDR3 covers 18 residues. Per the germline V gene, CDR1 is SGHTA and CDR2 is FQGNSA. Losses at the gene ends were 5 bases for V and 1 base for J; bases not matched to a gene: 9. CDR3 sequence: CASSPRTSGKGSYNEQFF. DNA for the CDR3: TGTGCCAGCAGCCCCCGGACTAGCGGGAAGGGGTCCTACAATGAGCAGTTCTTC.

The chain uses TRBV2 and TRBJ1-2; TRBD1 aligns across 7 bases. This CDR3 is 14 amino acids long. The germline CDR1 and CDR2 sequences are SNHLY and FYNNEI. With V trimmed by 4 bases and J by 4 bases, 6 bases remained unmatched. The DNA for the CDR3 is TGTGCCAGCAGTGTAGGGACAGAAACCTATGGCTACACCTTC. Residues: CASSVGTETYGYTF.

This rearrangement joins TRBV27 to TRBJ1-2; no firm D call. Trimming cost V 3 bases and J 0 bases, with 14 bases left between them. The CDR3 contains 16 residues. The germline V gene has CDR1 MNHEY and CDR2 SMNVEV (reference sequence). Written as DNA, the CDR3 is TGTGCCAGCAGTTTGGCCCTGGGCCGAACTAACTATGGCTACACCTTC. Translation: CASSLALGRTNYGYTF.

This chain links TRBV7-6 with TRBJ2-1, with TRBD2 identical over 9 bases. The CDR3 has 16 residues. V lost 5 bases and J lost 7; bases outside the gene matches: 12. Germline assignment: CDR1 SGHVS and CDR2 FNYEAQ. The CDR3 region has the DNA TGTGCCAGCAGCGTTAGCGGGAGCATGATAGGTAATGAGCAGTTCTTC. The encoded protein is CASSVSGSMIGNEQFF.

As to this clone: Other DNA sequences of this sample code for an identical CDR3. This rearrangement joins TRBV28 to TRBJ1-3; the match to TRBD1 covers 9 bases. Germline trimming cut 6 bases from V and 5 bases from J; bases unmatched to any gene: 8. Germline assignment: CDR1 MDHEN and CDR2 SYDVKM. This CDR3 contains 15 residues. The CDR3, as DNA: TGTGCCAGCAGCTTAAGAGGACAGGGGAGAAACACCATATATTTT. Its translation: CASSLRGQGRNTIYF.

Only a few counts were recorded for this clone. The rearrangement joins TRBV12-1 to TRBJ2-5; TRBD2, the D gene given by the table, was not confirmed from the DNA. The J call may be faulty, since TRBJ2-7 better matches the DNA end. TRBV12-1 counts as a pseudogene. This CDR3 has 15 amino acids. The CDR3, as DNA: TGTGCCAGCAGCTGCCGGACTAGCCGGTCCTACGAGCAGTACTTC. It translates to CASSCRTSRSYEQYF.